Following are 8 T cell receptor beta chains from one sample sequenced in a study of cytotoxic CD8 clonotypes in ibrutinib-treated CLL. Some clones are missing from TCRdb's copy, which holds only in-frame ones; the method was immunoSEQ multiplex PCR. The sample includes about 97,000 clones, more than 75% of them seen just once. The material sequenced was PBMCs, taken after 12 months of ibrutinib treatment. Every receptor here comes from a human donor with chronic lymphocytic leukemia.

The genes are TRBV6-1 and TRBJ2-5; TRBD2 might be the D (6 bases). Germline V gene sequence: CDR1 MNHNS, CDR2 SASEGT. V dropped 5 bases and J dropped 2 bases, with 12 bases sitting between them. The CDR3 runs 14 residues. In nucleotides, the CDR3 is TGTGCCAGCAGTCAAATCGGGGGACAAGAGACCCAGTACTTC. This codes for CASSQIGGQETQYF.

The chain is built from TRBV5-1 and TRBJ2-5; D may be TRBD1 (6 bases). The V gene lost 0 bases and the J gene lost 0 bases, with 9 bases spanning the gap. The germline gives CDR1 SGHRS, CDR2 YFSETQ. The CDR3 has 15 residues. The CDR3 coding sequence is TGCGCCAGCAGCTTGGTAGGACAGAACCAAGAGACCCAGTACTTC. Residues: CASSLVGQNQETQYF.

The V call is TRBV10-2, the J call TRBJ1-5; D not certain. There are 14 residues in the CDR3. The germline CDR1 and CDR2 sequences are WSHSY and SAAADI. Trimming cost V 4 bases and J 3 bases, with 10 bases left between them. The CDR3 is CASSGGWDNQPQHF. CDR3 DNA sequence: TGCGCCAGCAGTGGTGGATGGGACAATCAGCCCCAGCATTTT.

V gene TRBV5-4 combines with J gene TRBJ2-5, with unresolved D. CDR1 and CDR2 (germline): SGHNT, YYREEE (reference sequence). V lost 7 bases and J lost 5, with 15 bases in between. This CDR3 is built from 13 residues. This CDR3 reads CASGWQSKETQYF. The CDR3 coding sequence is TGTGCCAGCGGGTGGCAGTCGAAGGAGACCCAGTACTTC.

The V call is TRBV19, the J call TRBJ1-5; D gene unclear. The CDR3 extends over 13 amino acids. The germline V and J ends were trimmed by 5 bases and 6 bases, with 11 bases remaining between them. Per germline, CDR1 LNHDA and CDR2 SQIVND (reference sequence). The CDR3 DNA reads TGTGCCAGTAGTCCAAAGGGCCTTCAGCCCCAGCATTTT. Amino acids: CASSPKGLQPQHF.

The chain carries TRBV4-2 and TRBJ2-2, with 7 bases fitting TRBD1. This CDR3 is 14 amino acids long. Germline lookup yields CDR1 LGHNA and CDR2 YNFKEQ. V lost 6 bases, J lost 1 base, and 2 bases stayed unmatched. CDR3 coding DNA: TGTGCCAGCAGGCGGACAGGGAACACCGGGGAGCTGTTTTTT. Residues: CASRRTGNTGELFF.

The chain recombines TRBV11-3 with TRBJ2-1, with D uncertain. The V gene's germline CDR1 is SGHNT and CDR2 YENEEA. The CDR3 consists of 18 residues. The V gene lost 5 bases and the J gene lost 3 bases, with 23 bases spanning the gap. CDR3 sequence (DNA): TGTGCCAGCAGCCCACCACCACAAGACACGAATAACTACAATGAGCAGTTCTTC. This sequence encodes CASSPPPQDTNNYNEQFF.

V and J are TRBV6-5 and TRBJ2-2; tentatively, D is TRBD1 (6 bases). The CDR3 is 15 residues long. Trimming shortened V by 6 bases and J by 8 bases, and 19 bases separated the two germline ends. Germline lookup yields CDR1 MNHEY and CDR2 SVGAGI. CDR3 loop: CASRAVDSLSGELFF. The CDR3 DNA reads TGTGCCAGCAGAGCTGTGGACAGCCTCTCAGGGGAGCTGTTTTTT.